The 5 T cell receptor beta chains presented below share a single source sample, sequenced in a study of T cell repertoires in cytomegalovirus infection. TCRdb used MiXCR to reprocess the reads, holding one entry per CDR3 protein. The repertoire includes some 440,000 distinct CDR3 sequences, around 32% of them detected once, and roughly 13% sits in the top ten. Material for sequencing was PBMCs. The source is a human donor in good health (CMV status not recorded). Some clones in this sample may be carry-over from other donors' samples.

As regards this clonotype: The conserved phenylalanine or tryptophan normally closing the CDR3 is absent here, so this likely arose from a read error. The V call is TRBV11-1, the J call TRBJ2-7; 14 bases are a match to TRBD2. The CDR3 runs 16 residues. Germline V gene sequence: CDR1 SGHAT, CDR2 FQDESV (reference sequence). V lost 5 bases to trimming and J lost 2 bases; unmatched junction nucleotides: 5. The CDR3 reads CASSRLAGGRTYEQYL. The CDR3 nucleotides are TGTGCCAGCAGCCGACTAGCGGGGGGGCGGACCTACGAGCAGTACTTA.

This clonotype was seen a few times. The chain has TRBV20-1 and TRBJ2-7, with 11 bases that match TRBD1. Germline V gives CDR1 DFQATT, CDR2 SNEGSKA (reference sequence). Trimming at V came to 5 bases and at J to 3 bases, leaving 3 bases not matched to a gene. The CDR3 is 13 amino acids. CDR3 in DNA: TGCAGTGCTTGGGACAGGGGGGACTACGAGCAGTACTTC. Encoded protein: CSAWDRGDYEQYF.

The chain recombines TRBV6-8 with TRBJ2-2; TRBD1 might be the D (5 bases). Looked up from germline, CDR1 is MNHGY and CDR2 is SAAAGT. This CDR3 has 14 amino acids. V dropped 6 bases and J dropped 4 bases, with 12 bases sitting between them. CDR3: CASSGQGVTGELFF. The CDR3 DNA follows: TGTGCCAGCAGCGGACAAGGGGTCACCGGGGAGCTGTTTTTT.

The chain carries TRBV12-3 or TRBV12-4 and TRBJ2-3; 10 nucleotides align to TRBD2. The CDR3 has 15 residues. V lost 2 bases and J lost 5; bases outside the gene matches: 4. The CDR3 DNA is TGTGCCAGCAGTTTAAGCGGGGGGGCCAAAGATACGCAGTATTTT. Translating gives CASSLSGGAKDTQYF.

This clonotype came up many times. The chain is built from TRBV6-1 and TRBJ2-5; 11 nucleotides align to TRBD2. Germline assignment: CDR1 MNHNS and CDR2 SASEGT. Trimming cost V 2 bases and J 1 base; bases outside gene matches: 0. The CDR3 covers 15 residues. The CDR3 nucleotides read TGTGCCAGCAGTGAACTAGCGGGGGGCCAAGAGACCCAGTACTTC. Protein product: CASSELAGGQETQYF.